Following are 6 T cell receptor beta chains from one sample sequenced in a study of spatial heterogeneity in lung cancer. Whole-study findings and limits: Expanded intratumoral alpha and beta TCR counts tracked tumor mutation counts.

Time point in this sample: sample taken at primary tumor resection. Their specific antigens are unknown. TCRdb re-called the 5' RACE reads with MiXCR, one entry per CDR3 protein. The sample gives 9,500 to 12,000 distinct CDR3 sequences, around 8% of which show up once; 20% to 25% is in the top ten. This specimen was lung tumor tissue, taken at surgery. The origin of the receptors is a female donor with early-stage non-small cell lung cancer.

In its sample, this clonotype was seen many times. Because the library targeted alpha chains, this beta chain is an off-target read whose size means little. J is TRBJ1-2 and V is TRBV7-3; D is possibly TRBD1 (6 bases). This CDR3 is 13 amino acids long. Germline V gives CDR1 SGHTA, CDR2 FQGTGA. V was trimmed by 5 bases and J by 9 bases, leaving 16 bases between them. CDR3 region: CASSNRATGSYTF. DNA for the CDR3: TGTGCCAGCAGCAACAGGGCCACTGGGAGCTACACCTTC. Drawing the rest from reference TRBV7-3 and TRBJ1-2, the complete variable domain is GAGVSQTPSNKVTEKGKYVELRCDPISGHTALYWYRQSLGQGPEFLIYFQGTGAADDSGLPNDRFFAVRPEGSVSTLKIQRTERGDSAVYLCASSNRATGSYTFGSGTRLTVV.

This clonotype ranks as medium-sized. Because this beta chain is a stray read in a library intended to capture alpha chains, its abundance should not be given much weight. This chain joins TRBV5-6 and TRBJ2-4; D possibly uses TRBD1 or TRBD2 (6 bases each). The CDR3 covers 19 residues. V was trimmed by 0 bases and J by 2 bases, leaving 21 bases between them. Germline lookup yields CDR1 SGHDT and CDR2 YYEEEE. The CDR3 bases are TGTGCCAGCAGCTTGGTTGGCGGTGGCGACAGGACTACCAAAAACATTCAGTACTTC. This codes for CASSLVGGGDRTTKNIQYF.

This clonotype was counted at least ten times. This beta chain was picked up by a library intended for alpha chains and is off target, so its count carries little meaning. This chain uses TRBV11-3 with TRBJ1-1, with 7 bases aligning to TRBD1. CDR1 is SGHNT and CDR2 is YENEEA in the germline V gene. This CDR3 has 13 amino acids. V lost 1 base, J lost 6 bases, and 2 bases stayed unmatched. CDR3: CASSLVTGAEAFF. The CDR3 DNA sequence: TGTGCCAGCAGCTTAGTCACAGGGGCTGAAGCTTTCTTT.

Concerning this clonotype: A clone one base away is much larger, so this may be a read error. As an off-target read in a library built for alpha chains, this beta chain has a frequency of little significance. This rearrangement joins TRBV7-3 to TRBJ1-5, with D possibly matching TRBD1 (5 bases). The CDR3 is 13 amino acids. The V gene's germline CDR1 is SGHTA and CDR2 FQGTGA. V lost 5 bases and J lost 5, with 10 bases in between. The CDR3 DNA reads as TGTGCCAGCAGCAGGGGCCCCGATCAGCCCCAGCATTTT. Translation: CASSRGPDQPQHF.

Within the sample, this clonotype is medium-sized. This beta chain was picked up by a library intended for alpha chains and is off target, so its count carries little meaning. The chain joins TRBV3-1 to TRBJ2-5; no clear D gene. V was trimmed by 1 base and J by 13 bases, leaving 10 bases between them. This CDR3 comprises 11 residues. From germline, CDR1 is LGHDT and CDR2 YNNKEL (reference sequence). This chain's CDR3 is CASSQGWTWYF. The CDR3 nucleotides are TGTGCCAGCAGCCAAGGTTGGACCTGGTACTTC.

This clonotype was detected ten times or more. This beta chain is off target for a library built for alpha chains, so its abundance means little. The chain joins TRBV10-3 to TRBJ1-4; D gene uncertain. V shed 4 bases and J shed 7 bases, with 13 bases lying between them. Germline assignment: CDR1 ENHRY and CDR2 SYGVKD. The length of the CDR3 is 14 residues. Written as DNA, the CDR3 is TGTGCCATCAGTGTGCGGGCCGAATCTGAAAAACTGTTTTTT. This encodes CAISVRAESEKLFF.